The 27 T cell receptor beta chains below were found in one sample sequenced in a study of human T cells and chemical hapten exposure. Using its own MiXCR run on the 5' RACE reads, TCRdb lists one record per CDR3 protein. The sample yields about 140,000 distinct CDR3 sequences, 3.5% to 5% seen once. RNA extraction used unfractionated whole blood as the source of total RNA. These TCRs come from a female donor in good health.

This clonotype appeared many times. The J gene is TRBJ1-6, the V gene TRBV5-1; tentative D call: TRBD1 (6 bases). CDR3 length equals 16 residues. In germline, CDR1 is SGHRS, CDR2 YFSETQ. The ends were cut back, 3 bases at V and 4 bases at J, with 14 bases in the middle. The CDR3 nucleotides are TGCGCCAGCAGCTACGGACAGACGAAATATAATTCACCCCTCCACTTT. As protein: CASSYGQTKYNSPLHF.

This clonotype was picked up many times. V gene TRBV13 combines with J gene TRBJ1-2; 7 nucleotides line up with TRBD1. Per the germline V gene, CDR1 is PRHDT and CDR2 is FYEKMQ (reference sequence). The CDR3 sequence is 15 residues long. J gave up 2 bases and V 5 bases, and 8 bases lay outside the gene matches. DNA of the CDR3: TGTGCCAGCAGCCTTAGGGGACAGCCGAACTATGGCTACACCTTC. This encodes CASSLRGQPNYGYTF.

In this sample, this clonotype turned up many times. The chain is built from TRBV5-5 and TRBJ1-1; D unresolved. Germline V CDR1 and CDR2: SGHKS, YYEKEE (reference sequence). The CDR3 is 14 residues long. V lost 2 bases and J 7 bases, leaving 15 bases between the germline ends. This chain's CDR3 is CASSFSSYLGEAFF. CDR3 in DNA: TGTGCCAGCAGCTTTTCGTCTTATCTCGGTGAAGCTTTCTTT.

This clonotype was seen ten or more times. The chain has TRBV12-3 or TRBV12-4 and TRBJ2-3; 11 nucleotides line up with TRBD2. The junction had 19 bases not matched to a gene; V was cut back by 5 bases and J by 3 bases. The CDR3 consists of 20 residues. This CDR3 is CASSGRGETSGAKGTDTQYF. The CDR3 nucleotides read TGTGCCAGCAGTGGGAGGGGGGAGACTAGCGGGGCCAAAGGGACAGATACGCAGTATTTT.

This clonotype came up a few times. This chain joins TRBV20-1 and TRBJ2-7; D remains ambiguous. This CDR3 is 13 amino acids long. Germline values: CDR1 DFQATT, CDR2 SNEGSKA (reference sequence). Deletions cut 0 bases from V and 5 bases from J, with 11 bases between. DNA for the CDR3: TGCAGTGCTAGAGATCCCCAGACCGACGAGCAGTACTTC. Amino acid sequence: CSARDPQTDEQYF.

This clonotype has a handful of counts. This sequence joins TRBV5-6 and TRBJ1-1; D is uncertain. Between the trimmed V and J ends, which lost 1 base and 0 bases, there was a span of 7 bases. This CDR3 is 14 amino acids long. Germline V gives CDR1 SGHDT, CDR2 YYEEEE. Here the CDR3 DNA reads TGTGCCAGCAGCTTGCAGCTCATGAACACTGAAGCTTTCTTT. As protein: CASSLQLMNTEAFF.

This clonotype was counted at least ten times. V usage is TRBV4-1 and J usage is TRBJ2-1; tentative D call: TRBD2 (6 bases). Germline V CDR1 and CDR2: MGHRA, YSYEKL. Deletions cut 3 bases from V and 0 bases from J, with 15 bases between. This CDR3 has 17 amino acids. The CDR3 reads CASSHPSRGRSYNEQFF. In DNA, the CDR3 is TGCGCCAGCAGCCACCCTTCGCGGGGCCGCTCCTACAATGAGCAGTTCTTC.

This clonotype occurred many times. CDR3 DNA sequence: TGCAGCGTGGCGGGACAGGATGGCTACACCTTC. Translating gives CSVAGQDGYTF. The J gene is TRBJ1-2, the V gene TRBV29-1, with TRBD1 matching 8 bases. Germline CDR1 reads SQVTM; CDR2 reads ANQGSEA. This CDR3 region has 11 residues. Losses at the gene ends were 6 bases for V and 6 bases for J; bases not matched to a gene: 3.

V gene TRBV5-4 combines with J gene TRBJ2-1; the match to TRBD2 covers 8 bases. The length of the CDR3 is 19 residues. Germline V lookup: CDR1 SGHNT, CDR2 YYREEE (reference sequence). Trimming cost V 7 bases and J 1 base; bases outside gene matches: 19. The CDR3 region is CASGRDGTSGYISYNEQFF. The CDR3 nucleotides are TGTGCCAGCGGGAGGGACGGAACTAGCGGATATATTTCCTACAATGAGCAGTTCTTC.

This clonotype was observed at least ten times. The CDR3 nucleotides are TGTGCCAGCAACCTCCTGAGGAGAGGGCACCCCCAGCATTTT. Amino acid sequence: CASNLLRRGHPQHF. The chain combines TRBV6-1 with TRBJ1-5; D remains ambiguous. V was shortened by 7 bases and J by 10 bases, with 20 bases between the two germline ends. The CDR3 is 14 amino acids. CDR1 is MNHNS and CDR2 is SASEGT in the germline V gene.

This clonotype was observed at least ten times. The chain is built from TRBV10-3 and TRBJ2-2; 8 positions agree with TRBD1. V lost 6 bases to trimming and J lost 4 bases; unmatched junction nucleotides: 10. CDR1 is ENHRY, CDR2 SYGVKD, per germline. This CDR3 contains 16 residues. CDR3 residues: CAIRIGQGIITGELFF. Here the CDR3 DNA reads TGTGCCATCAGAATCGGACAGGGTATCATCACCGGGGAGCTGTTTTTT.

This clonotype was seen many times. This chain links TRBV28 with TRBJ1-1; D is unresolved. V lost 2 bases to trimming and J lost 1 base, with 17 bases between them. The CDR3 sequence is 17 residues long. Germline CDR1 is MDHEN and CDR2 is SYDVKM. CDR3 nucleotides: TGTGCCAGCAGTTTAGCATCCGCCAGCTATAAGAACACTGAAGCTTTCTTT. Protein product: CASSLASASYKNTEAFF.

This clonotype was picked up many times. The gene calls are TRBV6-1 and TRBJ1-5, with TRBD1 matching 8 bases. The CDR3 contains 16 residues. V was pared by 3 bases and J by 6 bases, with 10 bases of the junction left unmatched. The germline V gene encodes CDR1 MNHNS and CDR2 SASEGT. The CDR3 loop reads CASSDKNRGSSQPQHF. As DNA, the CDR3 is TGTGCCAGCAGTGACAAAAACAGGGGGAGTAGTCAGCCCCAGCATTTT.

This clonotype has just one count. A much larger clone sits a single nucleotide away, making a read error possible. The J gene is TRBJ2-7, the V gene TRBV12-3 or TRBV12-4; 8 positions match TRBD1. V lost 3 bases and J lost 5; bases outside the gene matches: 6. The CDR3 is 14 amino acids. CDR3 region: CASSLAGGVDEQYF. The CDR3 DNA is TGTGCCAGCAGTTTGGCAGGGGGCGTTGACGAGCAGTACTTC.

The table lists this clonotype with many counts. The chain joins TRBV5-6 to TRBJ2-7, with D hard to call. The CDR3 is made up of 11 amino acids. V was pared by 3 bases and J by 3 bases, with 4 bases between. Germline-derived CDR1 and CDR2 are SGHDT and YYEEEE. CDR3 in DNA: TGTGCCAGCAGCTCCCACTACGAGCAGTACTTC. The encoded protein is CASSSHYEQYF.

This clonotype was seen a handful of times. This sequence joins TRBV28 and TRBJ2-5, with D tentatively TRBD2 (5 bases). V was shortened by 5 bases and J by 2 bases, with 9 bases between the two germline ends. There are 13 residues in the CDR3. Germline-derived CDR1 and CDR2 are MDHEN and SYDVKM. The DNA for the CDR3 is TGTGCCAGCAGTAGGACTCGTCAAGAGACCCAGTACTTC. It yields the protein CASSRTRQETQYF.

There are many counts of this clonotype. The V call is TRBV5-1, the J call TRBJ1-1, with TRBD1 matching over 7 bases. Per germline, CDR1 SGHRS and CDR2 YFSETQ. This CDR3 comprises 15 residues. Unmatched junction bases numbered 11, after V lost 4 bases and J lost 5 bases. The CDR3 sequence: CASSLGQAAWTEAFF. Written as DNA, the CDR3 is TGCGCCAGCAGCCTAGGACAGGCCGCATGGACTGAAGCTTTCTTT.

This clonotype was detected many times. This sequence joins TRBV29-1 and TRBJ1-3, with D maybe TRBD1 (5 bases). Germline lookup yields CDR1 SQVTM and CDR2 ANQGSEA. The germline V and J ends were trimmed by 1 base and 5 bases, with 15 bases remaining between them. This CDR3 is built from 15 residues. This CDR3 is CSVEGGQGLRNTIYF. For the CDR3, the DNA is TGCAGCGTTGAAGGCGGTCAGGGTCTTAGAAACACCATATATTTT.

There are many counts of this clonotype. This chain joins TRBV7-9 and TRBJ1-4; TRBD1 agrees at 8 bases. Trimming cost V 5 bases and J 4 bases; bases outside gene matches: 21. Germline V CDR1 and CDR2: SEHNR, FQNEAQ (reference sequence). This CDR3 spans 20 amino acids. CDR3 amino acids: CASSPHSLRGQETCNEKLFF. CDR3 DNA sequence: TGTGCCAGCAGCCCGCACAGCCTGCGGGGACAGGAGACCTGTAATGAAAAACTGTTTTTT.

The V call is TRBV7-2, the J call TRBJ2-6, with no clear D. This CDR3 spans 16 amino acids. Per the germline V gene, CDR1 is SGHTA and CDR2 is FQGNSA. The V end lost 1 base, the J end lost 2 bases, and 9 bases lay between the germline ends. CDR3 protein: CASSLDRTAGANVLTF. The CDR3 DNA is TGTGCCAGCAGCTTAGATCGGACGGCTGGGGCCAACGTCCTGACTTTC.

This clonotype showed up many times. The J gene is TRBJ2-7, the V gene TRBV20-1; 7 bases fit TRBD1. The CDR3 is 14 residues long. Germline V CDR1 and CDR2: DFQATT, SNEGSKA (reference sequence). With V trimmed by 6 bases and J by 5 bases, 13 bases remained unmatched. The CDR3 DNA sequence: TGCAGTGCCTCTAGGGGGCTGGTCGAAGACGAGCAGTACTTC. The encoded protein is CSASRGLVEDEQYF.

This clonotype was found many times. CDR3 sequence: CASRTWSTDTQYF. CDR3 coding DNA: TGTGCCAGCAGGACCTGGAGCACAGATACGCAGTATTTT. The V call is TRBV27, the J call TRBJ2-3; D unclear. The CDR3 runs 13 residues. The ends were cut back, 6 bases at V and 0 bases at J, with 7 bases in the middle. CDR1 MNHEY and CDR2 SMNVEV come from the germline V gene (reference sequence).

In its sample, this clonotype was seen a few times. The rearrangement uses TRBV5-8 and TRBJ2-3; 9 bases match TRBD1. Per germline, CDR1 SGHTS and CDR2 YDEGEE. Losses at the gene ends were 0 bases for V and 4 bases for J; bases not matched to a gene: 3. This CDR3 is built from 15 residues. The CDR3 coding sequence is TGTGCCAGCAGCTTGGGACAGGGGGGCTCAGATACGCAGTATTTT. Encoded protein: CASSLGQGGSDTQYF. The whole variable domain, filled in from reference TRBV5-8 and TRBJ2-3, reads EAGVTQSPTHLIKTRGQQATLRCSPISGHTSVYWYQQALGLGLQFLLWYDEGEERNRGNFPPRFSGRQFPNYSSELNVNALELEDSALYLCASSLGQGGSDTQYFGPGTRLTVL.

About this clonotype itself: Possible read error: a much larger clone is one base away. The chain links TRBV7-3 to TRBJ1-1; D is unresolved. The CDR3 sequence is 13 residues long. Germline values: CDR1 SGHTA, CDR2 FQGTGA. The CDR3 nucleotides read TGTGCCAGCAGAACAGATCGGTTGGAGATAGCTTACTTT. It codes for CASRTDRLEIAYF. Using reference TRBV7-3 and TRBJ1-1 for the parts outside the CDR3, the full variable domain is GAGVSQTPSNKVTEKGKYVELRCDPISGHTALYWYRQSLGQGPEFLIYFQGTGAADDSGLPNDRFFAVRPEGSVSTLKIQRTERGDSAVYLCASRTDRLEIAYFGQGTRLTVV.

The J gene is TRBJ1-1, the V gene TRBV20-1; D ambiguous. The CDR3 has 13 residues. V was cut by 1 base and J by 7 bases, with 13 bases left in between. Germline V CDR1 and CDR2: DFQATT, SNEGSKA (reference sequence). CDR3 coding DNA: TGCAGTGCTAGAGGTCCGGGAAGAGATGAAGCTTTCTTT. Its protein is CSARGPGRDEAFF.

This clonotype was seen at least ten times. The rearrangement uses TRBV5-1 and TRBJ2-5, with TRBD2 matching over 7 bases. Germline CDR1 SGHRS, CDR2 YFSETQ. The CDR3 runs to 14 residues. V dropped 4 bases and J dropped 3; count of bases not matched to a gene: 6. CDR3 protein: CASSARRGEETQYF. CDR3 nucleotides: TGCGCCAGCAGCGCCCGACGGGGGGAAGAGACCCAGTACTTC.

This clonotype was recorded many times. The rearrangement links TRBV2 to TRBJ1-1; 8 positions match TRBD1. The CDR3 has 14 residues. The V gene's germline CDR1 is SNHLY and CDR2 FYNNEI. V lost 6 bases and J lost 6; bases outside the gene matches: 9. The DNA of the CDR3 is TGTGCCAGCAGCGTAGGACAGGGTGTGGCTGAAGCTTTCTTT. Encoded protein: CASSVGQGVAEAFF.